The source of this T cell receptor beta chain is a study of neoadjuvant anti-PD-1 for oral cavity cancer. This clone has just a few counts. Assay: immunoSEQ multiplex PCR; the TCRdb copy retains only in-frame clones and omits some. The repertoire holds about 17,000 clones, about 67% seen once, with around 2.5% in the top ten. Germline assignment: CDR1 SGHRS and CDR2 YFSETQ. Trimming shortened V by 5 bases and J by 0 bases, and 11 bases separated the two germline ends. The CDR3 has 15 amino acids. The gene calls are TRBV5-1 and TRBJ2-2; D uncertain. The receptor was isolated from a person aged 35-79 years with oral cavity squamous cell carcinoma. Sample: PBMCs, taken before nivolumab (anti-PD-1) treatment. This CDR3 is CASSLSVSNTGELFF. The CDR3 region has the DNA TGCGCCAGCAGTCTGAGCGTTTCGAACACCGGGGAGCTGTTTTTT.